This T cell receptor (beta chain) emerged from a study of blood T cell repertoires in COVID-19. In the study overall: Sources were T cells, B-cell-depleted T cells, or PBMCs; the material itself was cDNA or gDNA.

Per the authors' pipeline: Reference gene primer amplification yielded estimated nucleated cell counts. Sequenced by immunoSEQ multiplex PCR; TCRdb stores in-frame clones only, minus some. V and J calls and clone size follow that table, whereas D and trimming were derived from the DNA. There are roughly 180,000 clones in the sample; roughly three quarters occur only once, and roughly 10% lies in the top ten. A Seattle source enrolled patients during active infection and followed them longitudinally. V lost 1 base and J 5 bases, leaving 7 bases between the germline ends. This CDR3 spans 13 amino acids. The germline CDR1 and CDR2 sequences are SGHRS and YFSETQ. This clone was detected only a few times.

The sample comprised peripheral blood. The origin of this receptor is a woman older than 75 with COVID-19, enrolled during active disease. The chain is built from TRBV5-1 and TRBJ2-1, with D perhaps matching TRBD1 (5 bases). The CDR3 DNA reads as TGCGCCAGCAGCTTGCTAGGGGACAATGAGCAGTTCTTC. Translation: CASSLLGDNEQFF.